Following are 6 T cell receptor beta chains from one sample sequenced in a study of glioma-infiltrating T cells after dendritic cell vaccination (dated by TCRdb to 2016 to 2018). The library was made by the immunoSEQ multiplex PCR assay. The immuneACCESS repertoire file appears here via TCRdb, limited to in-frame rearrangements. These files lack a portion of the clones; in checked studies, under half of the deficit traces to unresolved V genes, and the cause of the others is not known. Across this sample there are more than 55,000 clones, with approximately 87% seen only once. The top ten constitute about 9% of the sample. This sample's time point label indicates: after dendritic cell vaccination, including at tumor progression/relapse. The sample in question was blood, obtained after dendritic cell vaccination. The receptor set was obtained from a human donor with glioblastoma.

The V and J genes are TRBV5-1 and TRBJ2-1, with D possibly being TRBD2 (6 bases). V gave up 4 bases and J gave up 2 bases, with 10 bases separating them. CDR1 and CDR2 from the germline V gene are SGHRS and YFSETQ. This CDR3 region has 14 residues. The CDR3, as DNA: TGCGCCAGCAGCCGGGACTCCCCCTACAATGAGCAGTTCTTC. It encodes CASSRDSPYNEQFF.

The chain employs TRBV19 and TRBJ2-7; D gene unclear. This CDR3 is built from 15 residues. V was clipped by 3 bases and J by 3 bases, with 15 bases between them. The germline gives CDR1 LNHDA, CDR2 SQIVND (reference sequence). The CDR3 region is CASSIRWSQDYEQYF. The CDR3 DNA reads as TGTGCCAGTAGTATTCGGTGGTCCCAAGACTACGAGCAGTACTTC.

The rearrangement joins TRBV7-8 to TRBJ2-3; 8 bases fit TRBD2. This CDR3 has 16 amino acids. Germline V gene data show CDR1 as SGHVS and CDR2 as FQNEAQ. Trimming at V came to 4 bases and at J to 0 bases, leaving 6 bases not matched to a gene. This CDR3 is CASSWPLAESTDTQYF. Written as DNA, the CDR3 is TGTGCCAGCAGCTGGCCACTAGCGGAGAGCACAGATACGCAGTATTTT.

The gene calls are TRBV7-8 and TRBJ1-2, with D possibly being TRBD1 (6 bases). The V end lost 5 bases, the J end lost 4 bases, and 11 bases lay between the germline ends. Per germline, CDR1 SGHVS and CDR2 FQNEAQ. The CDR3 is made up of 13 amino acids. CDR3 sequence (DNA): TGTGCCAGCAGCCCGAGGGGGATCTATGGCTACACCTTC. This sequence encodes CASSPRGIYGYTF.

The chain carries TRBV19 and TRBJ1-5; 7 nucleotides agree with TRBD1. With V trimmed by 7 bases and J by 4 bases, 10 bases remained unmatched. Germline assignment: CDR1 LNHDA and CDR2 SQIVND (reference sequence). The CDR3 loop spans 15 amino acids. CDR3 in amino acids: CASTPRGPQNQPQHF. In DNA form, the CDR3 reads TGTGCCAGTACTCCGAGGGGGCCCCAAAATCAGCCCCAGCATTTT.

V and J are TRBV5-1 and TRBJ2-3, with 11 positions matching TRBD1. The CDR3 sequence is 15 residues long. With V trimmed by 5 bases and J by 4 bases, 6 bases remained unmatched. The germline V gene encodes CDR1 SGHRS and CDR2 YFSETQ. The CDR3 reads CASRTGTGGPDTQYF. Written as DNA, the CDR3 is TGCGCCAGCAGGACCGGGACAGGGGGTCCAGATACGCAGTATTTT.